Only a few counts were recorded for the clone carrying this TCR beta chain. The data originate from a study of Graves' ophthalmopathy and Graves' hyperthyroidism. Amplification of the TCR beta CDR3 regions used RNA transcripts (as template). The authors performed first-round RT-PCR with HTBI primers and then a second-round multiplex PCR. TCRdb ran MiXCR on the multiplex PCR reads and lists one entry per CDR3 protein. The sample consists of more than 550,000 distinct CDR3 sequences, roughly two fifths of them appearing once. Source material: peripheral blood. This receptor was obtained from an adult man with Graves' ophthalmopathy.

DNA for the CDR3: TGCGCCAGCAGCCAAGATAATAGGGCGGAGGGGAACTACGAGCAGTACTTC. Residues: CASSQDNRAEGNYEQYF. The chain joins TRBV4-1 to TRBJ2-7; D perhaps matches TRBD2 (6 bases). Deletions cut 0 bases from V and 3 bases from J, with 18 bases between. CDR1 and CDR2 from the germline V gene are MGHRA and YSYEKL. The CDR3 sequence is 17 residues long.